The source of this TCR beta chain is a study of blood T cell repertoires in COVID-19. Study overall: The origin of the acute and convalescent COVID-19 samples was the United States, Italy and Spain. Sources were T cells, B-cell-depleted T cells, or PBMCs; the material itself was cDNA or gDNA.

Original processing methods: From reference gene primer amplification, estimates of nucleated cell counts were derived. TCRdb keeps only in-frame clones here, not all; method: immunoSEQ multiplex PCR. The V and J calls and clone size come from that table; D and trimming were worked out from the DNA. Here the sample spans around 310,000 clones, about 90% being singletons. Unmatched junction bases numbered 16, after V lost 2 bases and J lost 2 bases. The CDR3 covers 19 residues. Germline V CDR1 and CDR2: SGHVS, FQNEAQ. Seattle patients were enrolled during active infection and followed longitudinally. Material: peripheral blood. The TCR sequence derives from a middle-aged woman with COVID-19, enrolled during active disease. This sequence joins TRBV7-8 and TRBJ2-7; TRBD1 matches 9 bases. The CDR3 is CASSLKSITGTGIPYEQYF. The DNA of the CDR3 is TGTGCCAGCAGCTTAAAGTCAATAACCGGGACAGGGATCCCCTACGAGCAGTACTTC.